What follows are 31 T cell receptor beta chains derived from one specimen sequenced in a study of Tregs in tolerant kidney transplant recipients. The data were produced by immunoSEQ multiplex PCR, yet TCRdb's version contains in-frame clones alone and is incomplete. The data include about 48,000 clones; the top ten clones carry about 0.85%. Sequences were derived from CD4+ T cells from blood, sampled before the transplant. The receptors shown here come from a human donor who received a combined kidney and bone marrow transplant.

As concerns this clone: The read finishes 3 residues shy of the CDR3 end, and the germline J gene is used to complete it. The rearrangement links TRBV6-2 or TRBV6-3 to TRBJ2-2; D is unresolved. Trimming stripped 5 bases from V and 0 bases from J, with 7 bases between. CDR1 and CDR2 (germline): MNHEY, SVGEGT. This CDR3 region has 14 residues. The CDR3 reads CASSRQTNTGELFF. The covered CDR3 bases are TGTGCCAGCAGTCGCCAGACGAACACCGGGGAG.

Note on this clone: The read terminates 3 residues ahead of where the CDR3 ends, so the germline J gene completes it. This chain links TRBV19 with TRBJ2-3; 7 nucleotides agree with TRBD2. This CDR3 contains 13 residues. From germline, CDR1 is LNHDA and CDR2 SQIVND (reference sequence). The V gene end was trimmed by 8 bases and the J gene end by 2 bases; junction bases not matched to a gene: 4. This chain's CDR3 is CASASGDTDTQYF. CDR3 DNA, as far as it was read: TGTGCCAGTGCTAGCGGAGACACAGATACG.

In the case of this clone: The read terminates 3 residues ahead of where the CDR3 ends, so the germline J gene completes it. J is TRBJ2-7 and V is TRBV7-2; 10 bases agree with TRBD1. This CDR3 spans 14 amino acids. Germline CDR1 is SGHTA and CDR2 is FQGNSA. The ends lost 10 bases at V and 0 bases at J; junction bases unmatched: 6. The CDR3 sequence is CATRTGGSSYEQYF. The sequenced CDR3 bases are TGTGCCACCCGGACAGGGGGTAGCTCCTACGAG.

About this clone itself: The read ends 3 residues before the CDR3 terminus; that terminus is restored from the germline J gene. The chain has TRBV10-3 and TRBJ1-4, with D possibly TRBD1 on 5 matching bases. The germline CDR1 and CDR2 sequences are ENHRY and SYGVKD. CDR3 length: 15 amino acids. Trimming left V 5 bases short and J 8 bases short, with 18 bases between. The CDR3 sequence: CAISQTGTPGEKLFF. The part of the CDR3 DNA that was read is TGTGCCATCAGTCAGACCGGGACTCCGGGGGAAAAA.

Remarks on this clone: The CDR3 end falls 3 residues outside the read, so it is completed with the germline J gene. The chain is built from TRBV7-6 and TRBJ2-4; 15 bases map to TRBD2. Germline CDR1 and CDR2: SGHVS and FNYEAQ. The CDR3 is made up of 17 amino acids. The junction had 6 bases not matched to a gene; V was cut back by 1 base and J by 8 bases. The chain's CDR3 is CASSLEGTSGRRDIQYF. The DNA read from the CDR3 is TGTGCCAGCAGCTTAGAAGGGACTAGCGGGAGGAGGGACATT.

About this clone: The read stops 3 residues short of the end of the CDR3; the missing end is completed from the germline J gene. The chain carries TRBV20-1 and TRBJ2-7, with D possibly TRBD1 on 5 matching bases. The CDR3 has 12 amino acids. V lost 6 bases and J 5 bases, leaving 14 bases between the germline ends. CDR1 DFQATT and CDR2 SNEGSKA come from the germline V gene (reference sequence). The CDR3 DNA, read in part, is TGCAGTGCCGCCGCAGGGTCCCACGAG. Translating gives CSAAAGSHE. The entire CDR3 is CSAAAGSHEQYF.

As for this clone: The read stops 3 residues short of the end of the CDR3; the missing end is completed from the germline J gene. V usage is TRBV5-1 and J usage is TRBJ2-7; the match to TRBD1 covers 7 bases. Germline trimming cut 4 bases from V and 4 bases from J; bases unmatched to any gene: 11. The CDR3 is 15 residues long. Germline V gene sequence: CDR1 SGHRS, CDR2 YFSETQ. The sequenced part of the CDR3 DNA is TGCGCCAGCAGCGTCCGGGACAGAGAATTATACGAG. It specifies CASSVRDRELYE. The whole CDR3 reads CASSVRDRELYEQYF. Combining the CDR3 with reference TRBV5-1 and TRBJ2-7 gives the whole variable domain KAGVTQTPRYLIKTRGQQVTLSCSPISGHRSVSWYQQTPGQGLQFLFEYFSETQRNKGNFPGRFSGRQFSNSRSEMNVSTLELGDSALYLCASSVRDRELYEQYFGPGTRLTVT.

Note on this clone: The read is 3 residues too short to cover the CDR3 end, so that end is filled in from the germline J gene. The chain recombines TRBV7-2 with TRBJ2-7; 10 nucleotides align to TRBD2. This CDR3 spans 15 amino acids. V trimming: 5 bases; J trimming: 6 bases; junction bases outside the gene matches: 10. Germline CDR1 SGHTA, CDR2 FQGNSA. CDR3 amino acids: CASSPSSGGPFEQYF. The CDR3 bases that were read are TGTGCCAGCAGCCCCTCTAGCGGGGGACCGTTCGAG.

Turning to this clone: The missing CDR3 end, 3 residues past where the read stops, is filled in from the germline J gene. V is TRBV30 and J is TRBJ1-2; weak D call: TRBD1 (6 bases). Germline CDR1 and CDR2: GTSNPN and SVGIG (reference sequence). Trimming stripped 0 bases from V and 4 bases from J, with 21 bases between. This CDR3 has 17 amino acids. CDR3 sequence: CAWSVRRGAGGIYGYTF. Partial CDR3 DNA: TGTGCCTGGAGTGTACGGCGGGGGGCCGGAGGAATCTATGGC.

As concerns this clone: The CDR3 end is not reached by the read, which stops 3 residues before it; the germline J gene fills it in. The chain is built from TRBV6-1 and TRBJ2-7; TRBD2 might be the D (7 bases). Germline CDR1 is MNHNS and CDR2 is SASEGT. The V and J ends lost 0 bases and 2 bases respectively, with 11 bases between them. There are 15 residues in the CDR3. CDR3 in amino acids: CASSEAAGATYEQYF. The part of the CDR3 DNA that was read is TGTGCCAGCAGTGAAGCCGCGGGGGCGACCTACGAG.

A word on this clone: The read terminates 3 residues before the CDR3 end, so the remaining end is supplied by the germline J gene. The J gene is TRBJ1-6, the V gene TRBV7-9; tentatively, D is TRBD1 (5 bases). Germline loops: CDR1 SEHNR, CDR2 FQNEAQ (reference sequence). V was pared by 0 bases and J by 6 bases, with 9 bases between. The CDR3 has 15 residues. CDR3 region: CASSLAEGVNSPLHF. The CDR3 DNA, read in part, is TGTGCCAGCAGCTTAGCGGAAGGGGTTAATTCACCC.

As to this clone: Read coverage stops 3 residues before the CDR3 terminus; the germline J gene supplies the remainder. This chain links TRBV20-1 with TRBJ2-1; no clear D. CDR1 is DFQATT, CDR2 SNEGSKA, per germline (reference sequence). Trimming took off 6 bases at V and 2 bases at J, with 14 bases between the two ends. This CDR3 spans 14 amino acids. The CDR3 bases that were read are TGCAGTGCCTCCCCCCCAACGGCCTACAATGAG. This translates into CSASPPTAYNE. The entire CDR3 protein reads CSASPPTAYNEQFF.

To note about this clone: The missing CDR3 end, 3 residues past where the read stops, is filled in from the germline J gene. The chain couples TRBV20-1 to TRBJ2-1; 10 bases agree with TRBD2. CDR3 size: 15 residues. Per the germline V gene, CDR1 is DFQATT and CDR2 is SNEGSKA (reference sequence). Losses at the gene ends were 4 bases for V and 3 bases for J; bases not matched to a gene: 6. Incomplete CDR3 DNA: TGCAGTGCTATGCTAGCGGGAGATAACTACAATGAG. Amino acid sequence: CSAMLAGDNYNE. The whole CDR3 protein reads CSAMLAGDNYNEQFF.

Regarding this clone: The CDR3 is cut off 3 residues early in the read; its end comes from the germline J gene. V is TRBV18 and J is TRBJ1-6, with D uncertain. V was clipped by 1 base and J by 7 bases, with 11 bases between them. The CDR3 covers 15 residues. Germline V lookup: CDR1 KGHSH, CDR2 LQKENI. The CDR3 reads CASSPQGTGNSPLHF. The sequenced CDR3 bases are TGTGCCAGCTCACCACAGGGAACGGGGAATTCACCC.

Of note for this clone: Sequencing ends 3 residues short of the CDR3 end; the germline J gene provides the rest. The chain links TRBV29-1 to TRBJ1-2; TRBD1 might be the D (6 bases). Germline V gene data show CDR1 as SQVTM and CDR2 as ANQGSEA. The CDR3 loop spans 13 amino acids. V was clipped by 7 bases and J by 3 bases, with 15 bases between them. CDR3 DNA (partial): TGCAGCGCCCTACAGGGACCGGACTATGGC. This translates into CSALQGPDYG. The full CDR3 protein is CSALQGPDYGYTF. The full variable domain, completed using reference TRBV29-1 and TRBJ1-2, is SAVISQKPSRDICQRGTSLTIQCQVDSQVTMMFWYRQQPGQSLTLIATANQGSEATYESGFVIDKFPISRPNLTFSTLTVSNMSPEDSSIYLCSALQGPDYGYTFGSGTRLTVV.

A word on this clone: From the germline J gene comes the end of the CDR3, since the read stops 3 residues before it. The genes are TRBV30 and TRBJ2-2; D is possibly TRBD1 or TRBD2 (5 bases each). This CDR3 spans 14 amino acids. Looked up from germline, CDR1 is GTSNPN and CDR2 is SVGIG (reference sequence). V was cut by 6 bases and J by 5 bases, with 16 bases left in between. This CDR3 reads CACDKGEGTGELFF. The sequenced CDR3 bases are TGTGCCTGCGATAAGGGAGAGGGGACCGGGGAG.

Points on this clone: Coverage ceases 3 residues before the CDR3 finishes, and the germline J gene fills in the end. V usage is TRBV2 and J usage is TRBJ1-5, with 8 bases identical to TRBD1. Trimming took 4 bases from V and 7 from J; bases not matched to a gene: 9. The CDR3 consists of 15 residues. The germline gives CDR1 SNHLY, CDR2 FYNNEI. The part of the CDR3 DNA that was read is TGTGCCAGCAGTGTAGGCAGGGGGCCATCCCAGCCC. Translated: CASSVGRGPSQP. The entire CDR3 sequence reads CASSVGRGPSQPQHF.

About this clone itself: The read terminates 3 residues ahead of where the CDR3 ends, so the germline J gene completes it. The V gene is TRBV5-5, the J gene TRBJ1-6; TRBD1 matches 11 bases. The V gene's germline CDR1 is SGHKS and CDR2 YYEKEE (reference sequence). This CDR3 is 15 amino acids long. J gave up 10 bases and V 4 bases, and 7 bases lay outside the gene matches. The CDR3 region is CASSIPGQGESPLHF. The DNA read from the CDR3 is TGTGCCAGCAGCATTCCGGGACAGGGGGAGTCACCC.

About this clone: Read sequence stops 3 residues before the CDR3 end, and the germline J gene provides the missing end. This chain connects TRBV2 to TRBJ2-7; D may be TRBD1 (6 bases). Trimming took 6 bases from V and 1 from J, leaving 13 bases between them. The CDR3 is made up of 14 amino acids. Looked up from germline, CDR1 is SNHLY and CDR2 is FYNNEI. CDR3 in amino acids: CASRSSTGSYEQYF. The part of the CDR3 DNA that was read is TGTGCCAGCAGGAGCTCGACAGGTTCCTACGAG. The full variable domain, in which reference TRBV2 and TRBJ2-7 provide the parts outside the CDR3, is EPEVTQTPSHQVTQMGQEVILRCVPISNHLYFYWYRQILGQKVEFLVSFYNNEISEKSEIFDDQFSVERPDGSNFTLKIRSTKLEDSAMYFCASRSSTGSYEQYFGPGTRLTVT.

Note on this clone: The sequence runs out 3 residues before the end of the CDR3; the remainder is reconstructed from the germline J gene. This chain connects TRBV30 to TRBJ2-1, with 10 nucleotides matching TRBD2. The CDR3 runs 16 residues. Germline loops: CDR1 GTSNPN, CDR2 SVGIG (reference sequence). The J segment lost 7 bases and the V segment lost 2 bases, leaving 11 bases of the junction unmatched. CDR3 in amino acids: CAWSPRSSGRWNEQFF. The sequenced part of the CDR3 DNA is TGTGCCTGGAGTCCCCGGAGTAGCGGGAGGTGGAATGAG.

As regards this clone: The read ends 3 residues early relative to the CDR3; the germline J gene fills the gap. V and J are TRBV7-2 and TRBJ2-1, with a tentative D call TRBD1 (6 bases). The CDR3 runs 13 residues. The germline gives CDR1 SGHTA, CDR2 FQGNSA. The V gene lost 5 bases and the J gene lost 7 bases, with 12 bases spanning the gap. The CDR3 loop reads CASSPRRGNEQFF. The DNA read from the CDR3 is TGTGCCAGCAGCCCACGTAGGGGGAATGAG. Full variable domain (remainder filled in from reference TRBV7-2 and TRBJ2-1): GAGVSQSPSNKVTEKGKDVELRCDPISGHTALYWYRQSLGQGLEFLIYFQGNSAPDKSGLPSDRFSAERTGGSVSTLTIQRTQQEDSAVYLCASSPRRGNEQFFGPGTRLTVL.

A remark on this clone: The CDR3 end lies 3 residues beyond the end of the read and is filled in from the germline J gene. The rearrangement uses TRBV5-4 and TRBJ1-2, with D perhaps TRBD1 (6 bases). Looked up from germline, CDR1 is SGHNT and CDR2 is YYREEE (reference sequence). Trimming removed 3 bases at V and 5 bases at J, with 14 bases between. The CDR3 is 14 residues long. CDR3 region: CASSWGGQPYGYTF. Incomplete CDR3 DNA: TGTGCCAGCAGCTGGGGGGGACAACCTTATGGC.

Of note for this clone: The CDR3 is cut off 3 residues early in the read; its end comes from the germline J gene. The chain links TRBV5-6 to TRBJ2-5; 8 bases are a match to TRBD1. Germline values: CDR1 SGHDT, CDR2 YYEEEE. The length of the CDR3 is 13 residues. The junction had 6 bases not matched to a gene; V was cut back by 4 bases and J by 7 bases. CDR3 DNA, as far as it was read: TGTGCCAGCAGCCCTGGACAGGGTGGGACC. Encoded protein: CASSPGQGGT. The full CDR3 is CASSPGQGGTQYF.

As concerns this clone: The read terminates 3 residues ahead of where the CDR3 ends, so the germline J gene completes it. This chain connects TRBV7-8 to TRBJ1-1; 10 bases agree with TRBD1. Germline V lookup: CDR1 SGHVS, CDR2 FQNEAQ. The CDR3 covers 15 residues. Unmatched junction bases numbered 7, after V lost 5 bases and J lost 4 bases. The chain's CDR3 is CASSPLGQGGTEAFF. CDR3 DNA (partial): TGTGCCAGCAGCCCCCTAGGACAGGGGGGCACTGAA.

Concerning this clone: The CDR3 is cut off 3 residues early in the read; its end comes from the germline J gene. V and J are TRBV20-1 and TRBJ2-7; 8 bases line up with TRBD2. The CDR3 spans 16 residues. Germline V gene lookup returns CDR1 DFQATT and CDR2 SNEGSKA (reference sequence). With V trimmed by 0 bases and J by 6 bases, 13 bases remained unmatched. CDR3 region: CSARDASSGKTSEQYF. CDR3 DNA (partial): TGCAGTGCTAGAGATGCAAGTAGCGGGAAAACCTCCGAG.

With respect to this clone: The CDR3 extends 3 residues past the end of the read, so its final part is completed from the germline J gene. This chain links TRBV19 with TRBJ2-1; TRBD2 aligns across 13 bases. The CDR3 extends over 16 amino acids. V trimming: 4 bases; J trimming: 4 bases; junction bases outside the gene matches: 4. From germline, CDR1 is LNHDA and CDR2 SQIVND (reference sequence). The CDR3 DNA, read in part, is TGTGCCAGTAGTAGGCAGGGACTAGCGGGATACAATGAG. Protein sequence: CASSRQGLAGYNE. From start to end, the CDR3 is CASSRQGLAGYNEQFF.

To note about this clone: The CDR3 is cut off 3 residues early in the read; its end comes from the germline J gene. This chain connects TRBV6-1 to TRBJ2-7; 10 bases fit TRBD2. The CDR3 has 15 amino acids. CDR1 is MNHNS and CDR2 is SASEGT in the germline V gene. V lost 3 bases to trimming and J lost 2 bases; unmatched junction nucleotides: 4. Incomplete CDR3 DNA: TGTGCCAGCAGTGACGCAGCGGGAGGGGCCTACGAG. Protein: CASSDAAGGAYE. The CDR3 in full is CASSDAAGGAYEQYF.

On this clone: The read ends 3 residues before the CDR3 terminus; that terminus is restored from the germline J gene. This chain links TRBV7-9 with TRBJ2-3; TRBD2 might be the D (6 bases). Germline V gives CDR1 SEHNR, CDR2 FQNEAQ (reference sequence). Trimming shortened V by 2 bases and J by 5 bases, and 11 bases separated the two germline ends. CDR3 length equals 14 residues. The CDR3 bases that were read are TGTGCCAGCAGCTTACAGAGGGGAGGAGATACG. Its protein product is CASSLQRGGDT. The complete CDR3 sequence is CASSLQRGGDTQYF.

About this clone: The read gets to within 3 residues of the CDR3 end, and the germline J gene fills in the rest. The rearrangement joins TRBV5-1 to TRBJ2-2; a possible D gene is TRBD2 (5 bases). The CDR3 consists of 16 residues. The V gene's germline CDR1 is SGHRS and CDR2 YFSETQ. Trimming shortened V by 8 bases and J by 4 bases, and 21 bases separated the two germline ends. Partial CDR3 DNA: TGCGCCAGTCAAGCACTAGGCGGCTCGACCACCGGGGAG. The encoded protein is CASQALGGSTTGE. In full, the CDR3 reads CASQALGGSTTGELFF. The variable domain in full, completed from reference TRBV5-1 and TRBJ2-2, reads KAGVTQTPRYLIKTRGQQVTLSCSPISGHRSVSWYQQTPGQGLQFLFEYFSETQRNKGNFPGRFSGRQFSNSRSEMNVSTLELGDSALYLCASQALGGSTTGELFFGEGSRLTVL.

The CDR3 DNA, read in part, is TGTGCCAGCAGCTTAGCAGGGGGCGGCGAG. This encodes CASSLAGGGE. The full-length CDR3 reads as CASSLAGGGEQYF. The chain couples TRBV7-3 to TRBJ2-7; 8 nucleotides line up with TRBD1. Read sequence stops 3 residues before the CDR3 end, and the germline J gene provides the missing end. This CDR3 spans 13 amino acids. Germline CDR1 and CDR2: SGHTA and FQGTGA. V trimming: 2 bases; J trimming: 6 bases; junction bases outside the gene matches: 3. The whole variable domain, filled in from reference TRBV7-3 and TRBJ2-7, reads GAGVSQTPSNKVTEKGKYVELRCDPISGHTALYWYRQSLGQGPEFLIYFQGTGAADDSGLPNDRFFAVRPEGSVSTLKIQRTERGDSAVYLCASSLAGGGEQYFGPGTRLTVT.

Comments on this clone: Coverage ceases 3 residues before the CDR3 finishes, and the germline J gene fills in the end. This chain joins TRBV19 and TRBJ1-1, with 12 bases identical to TRBD1. CDR3 length equals 16 residues. Trimming removed 5 bases from V and 5 bases from J; junction bases left unmatched: 9. Germline V lookup: CDR1 LNHDA, CDR2 SQIVND (reference sequence). The covered CDR3 bases are TGTGCCAGTAGTGGGGGGGGGACAGGGGGCCGGACTGAA. Protein sequence: CASSGGGTGGRTE. The CDR3 as a whole reads CASSGGGTGGRTEAFF.